Listed here are 19 T cell receptor beta chains from one sample, sequenced in a study of cytomegalovirus exposure and HLA in healthy donors (dated by TCRdb to about 2017). The method behind the library was the immunoSEQ multiplex PCR assay. The multiplex PCR relied on a mix of 60 forward primers for TCR Vbeta segments and 13 reverse primers for TCR Jbeta segments. As stored in TCRdb, this immuneACCESS dataset retains in-frame rearrangements with V and J assigned. A fraction of the clones does not appear; measured against another copy, unresolved V genes explain less than half of the discrepancy, and the remainder lacks a known reason. This sample gives about 120,000 clones in total; over 65% of them show up just once. The top ten hold approximately 1.3% of the sample. Sequencing input: PBMCs. These TCRs come from a woman younger than 45 in good health and CMV-seronegative.

With regard to this clone: Other nucleotide sequences from this sample produce the same CDR3. The chain employs TRBV7-3 and TRBJ2-5, with 10 bases lining up with TRBD1. The V gene's germline CDR1 is SGHTA and CDR2 FQGTGA. V gave up 5 bases and J gave up 5 bases; unmatched junction bases: 2. CDR3 length: 13 amino acids. This CDR3 reads CASSADRGETQYF. CDR3 DNA sequence: TGTGCCAGCAGCGCGGACAGGGGGGAGACCCAGTACTTC.

The chain uses TRBV29-1 and TRBJ1-2; 9 bases map to TRBD1. The J segment lost 8 bases and the V segment lost 3 bases, leaving 10 bases of the junction unmatched. Germline V gene lookup returns CDR1 SQVTM and CDR2 ANQGSEA. The CDR3 has 14 residues. CDR3 loop: CSVDGGQGIGGYTF. In DNA, the CDR3 is TGCAGCGTTGATGGCGGACAGGGGATTGGCGGCTACACCTTC.

Details on this clone: Other nucleotide sequences from this sample produce the same CDR3. The genes are TRBV19 and TRBJ2-3; the D gene is possibly TRBD1 (5 bases). CDR1 and CDR2 (germline): LNHDA, SQIVND (reference sequence). Trimming removed 5 bases from V and 0 bases from J, with 9 bases in between. This CDR3 is 14 amino acids long. The CDR3 DNA reads TGTGCCAGTAGTCTAGGGGCTAGCACAGATACGCAGTATTTT. Translated, it gives CASSLGASTDTQYF.

V and J are TRBV30 and TRBJ1-1; D ambiguous. The germline V gene encodes CDR1 GTSNPN and CDR2 SVGIG (reference sequence). The CDR3 extends over 12 amino acids. Between the trimmed V and J ends, which lost 2 bases and 6 bases, there was a span of 10 bases. In nucleotides, the CDR3 is TGTGCCTGGAGTAAAGTGGCAGCTGAAGCTTTCTTT. This sequence encodes CAWSKVAAEAFF. Drawing the rest from reference TRBV30 and TRBJ1-1, the complete variable domain is SQTIHQWPATLVQPVGSPLSLECTVEGTSNPNLYWYRQAAGRGLQLLFYSVGIGQISSEVPQNLSASRPQDRQFILSSKKLLLSDSGFYLCAWSKVAAEAFFGQGTRLTVV.

The chain joins TRBV28 to TRBJ2-6; perhaps TRBD2 as D (5 bases). This CDR3 is built from 15 residues. Trimming shortened V by 8 bases and J by 0 bases, and 11 bases separated the two germline ends. From germline, CDR1 is MDHEN and CDR2 SYDVKM. The CDR3 region has the DNA TGTGCCAGCGGATTCGGGGACTCTGGGGCCAACGTCCTGACTTTC. Translated: CASGFGDSGANVLTF.

The rearrangement links TRBV10-3 to TRBJ1-2; a possible D gene is TRBD1 (5 bases). Germline V gene lookup returns CDR1 ENHRY and CDR2 SYGVKD. The CDR3 loop spans 16 amino acids. V lost 0 bases to trimming and J lost 1 base, with 12 bases between them. The CDR3 is CAISESAGTNNYGYTF. CDR3 nucleotide sequence: TGTGCCATCAGTGAGTCTGCGGGGACGAATAACTATGGCTACACCTTC.

This clone occurred a few times. The rearrangement joins TRBV6-5 to TRBJ1-1; maybe TRBD1 (6 bases). V lost 2 bases, J lost 8 bases, and 6 bases lay in between. This CDR3 is built from 11 residues. Germline-derived CDR1 and CDR2 are MNHEY and SVGAGI. The CDR3 region is CASSYGGEAFF. CDR3 nucleotide sequence: TGTGCCAGCAGTTACGGGGGCGAAGCTTTCTTT.

CDR3 coding DNA: TGTGCCAGCAGCGCACCTAGCGGGGGGGGAGAGACCCAGTACTTC. Translated: CASSAPSGGGETQYF. V gene TRBV7-9 combines with J gene TRBJ2-5, with TRBD2 matching 12 bases. The germline V gene encodes CDR1 SEHNR and CDR2 FQNEAQ (reference sequence). J lost 4 bases, V lost 5 bases, and 5 bases had no gene match. This CDR3 is 15 amino acids long. Filled out from reference TRBV7-9 and TRBJ2-5, the complete variable domain reads DTGVSQNPRHKITKRGQNVTFRCDPISEHNRLYWYRQTLGQGPEFLTYFQNEAQLEKSRLLSDRFSAERPKGSFSTLEIQRTEQGDSAMYLCASSAPSGGGETQYFGPGTRLLVL.

In its sample, this clone was seen a few times. This chain joins TRBV5-8 and TRBJ2-7, with D possibly TRBD2 on 6 matching bases. The germline V and J ends were trimmed by 7 bases and 12 bases, with 8 bases remaining between them. Looked up from germline, CDR1 is SGHTS and CDR2 is YDEGEE. The CDR3 loop spans 8 amino acids. Here the CDR3 DNA reads TGTGCCAGCCGGGGACTGTACTTC. Protein: CASRGLYF.

The CDR3, as DNA: TGTGCCAGCAGTTTTGTTAGCGGTCAAGACTACGAGCAGTACTTC. Protein product: CASSFVSGQDYEQYF. This chain joins TRBV28 and TRBJ2-7, with D tentatively TRBD2 (6 bases). Germline CDR1 reads MDHEN; CDR2 reads SYDVKM. CDR3 length equals 15 residues. Trimming removed 3 bases at V and 3 bases at J, with 15 bases between. Full variable domain (remainder filled in from reference TRBV28 and TRBJ2-7): DVKVTQSSRYLVKRTGEKVFLECVQDMDHENMFWYRQDPGLGLRLIYFSYDVKMKEKGDIPEGYSVSREKKERFSLILESASTNQTSMYLCASSFVSGQDYEQYFGPGTRLTVT.

This clone came up a few times. One junction end does not reproduce the germline sequence, and a read error may be involved. The genes are TRBV5-1 and TRBJ2-7; 7 nucleotides match TRBD1. CDR1 SGHRS and CDR2 YFSETQ come from the germline V gene. This CDR3 spans 12 amino acids. The CDR3 reads CASSSDTGVRSF. The DNA for the CDR3 is TGCGCCAGCAGCTCAGATACAGGGGTTAGAAGCTTC.

This chain joins TRBV4-3 and TRBJ2-3; 7 bases match TRBD1. The trim removed 5 bases at V and 6 bases at J, leaving 5 bases unmatched. The CDR3 has 13 residues. Looked up from germline, CDR1 is LGHNA and CDR2 is YSLEER. Here the CDR3 DNA reads TGCGCCAGCAGCGCGACAGGGTTTGATACGCAGTATTTT. This codes for CASSATGFDTQYF.

This chain uses TRBV15 with TRBJ2-7; a weak D match, TRBD2 (6 bases). V gave up 4 bases and J gave up 5 bases, with 15 bases separating them. Germline V gene sequence: CDR1 LNHNV, CDR2 YYDKDF (reference sequence). CDR3 size: 14 residues. For the CDR3, the DNA is TGTGCCACCAGCAACCGCGGCGGGAAGGACGAGCAGTACTTC. This encodes CATSNRGGKDEQYF.

V gene TRBV6-1 combines with J gene TRBJ2-7; D is unclear. The germline V and J ends were trimmed by 6 bases and 8 bases, with 14 bases remaining between them. In germline, CDR1 is MNHNS, CDR2 SASEGT. CDR3 length equals 12 residues. CDR3 in DNA: TGTGCCAGCAGCAAAGCAATTACGCAGCAGTACTTC. Protein: CASSKAITQQYF.

The V and J genes are TRBV6-1 and TRBJ2-2; D unclear. The CDR3 has 14 residues. V shed 4 bases and J shed 0 bases, with 6 bases lying between them. CDR1 MNHNS and CDR2 SASEGT come from the germline V gene. Written as DNA, the CDR3 is TGTGCCAGCAGTGGACGGGCGAACACCGGGGAGCTGTTTTTT. This gives the protein CASSGRANTGELFF.

The chain links TRBV2 to TRBJ1-2; TRBD1 matches 8 bases. J lost 0 bases, V lost 4 bases, and 10 bases had no gene match. Germline CDR1 is SNHLY and CDR2 is FYNNEI. The CDR3 is 17 residues long. CDR3 sequence reads: CASSGPGQVTSNYGYTF. CDR3 nucleotides: TGTGCCAGCAGTGGCCCGGGACAGGTGACTTCTAACTATGGCTACACCTTC.

This clone was observed a single time. The chain carries TRBV6-4 and TRBJ2-7; 9 positions match TRBD1. The trim removed 6 bases at V and 2 bases at J, leaving 5 bases unmatched. The germline V gene has CDR1 MRHNA and CDR2 SNTAGT. The CDR3 runs 14 residues. CDR3 in amino acids: CASSPTGGTYEQYF. The DNA of the CDR3 is TGTGCCAGCAGCCCGACAGGGGGGACCTACGAGCAGTACTTC.

This clone was counted only a few times. The chain links TRBV5-6 to TRBJ1-1, with a possible D match to TRBD1 (6 bases). CDR1 SGHDT and CDR2 YYEEEE come from the germline V gene. There are 13 residues in the CDR3. The V end was cut by 4 bases, the J end by 6 bases, with 13 bases between. This chain's CDR3 is CASSQQGRSEAFF. DNA for the CDR3: TGTGCCAGCAGCCAGCAGGGGAGATCTGAAGCTTTCTTT.

The chain carries TRBV13 and TRBJ2-7; 10 bases are a match to TRBD1. The V segment lost 5 bases and the J segment 3 bases; nucleotides outside the gene matches: 7. The CDR3 totals 15 residues. CDR1 and CDR2 from the germline V gene are PRHDT and FYEKMQ (reference sequence). The CDR3 region is CASSDLGQGFYEQYF. For the CDR3, the DNA is TGTGCCAGCAGCGACCTGGGACAGGGGTTCTACGAGCAGTACTTC.